These 28 T cell receptor beta chains originate from one sample sequenced in a study of T cell repertoires in aging, cancer and after chemotherapy. TRB rearrangements spanning V, D and J were amplified using mixed TRB-A/B primers. From the multiplex PCR reads, TCRdb called clonotypes with MiXCR, one entry per CDR3 protein. Seen here are fewer than 9,500 distinct CDR3 sequences, less than 70% observed once, and the top ten hold 3.5%. TCR beta rearrangements were amplified from peripheral blood genomic DNA. The sample was blood. Every receptor here comes from a human donor with a solid tumor.

In this sample, this clonotype turned up once. This chain links TRBV18 with TRBJ1-5; perhaps TRBD1 as D (5 bases). Germline-derived CDR1 and CDR2 are KGHSH and LQKENI. The CDR3 sequence is 18 residues long. The V end was cut by 7 bases, the J end by 0 bases, with 22 bases between. For the CDR3, the DNA is TGTGCCAGCTTCCTTATCGCACAGGTTACCTATAGCAATCAGCCCCAGCATTTT. Its translation: CASFLIAQVTYSNQPQHF.

This clonotype was observed a few times. V is TRBV6-5 and J is TRBJ2-2; TRBD1 or TRBD2 may be the D gene (5 bases each). The ends were cut back, 0 bases at V and 5 bases at J, with 7 bases in the middle. Germline V gene sequence: CDR1 MNHEY, CDR2 SVGAGI. This CDR3 is built from 14 residues. The CDR3 bases are TGTGCCAGCAGTTACTCGGGGGAGACCGGGGAGCTGTTTTTT. Translating gives CASSYSGETGELFF.

This clonotype was counted a few times. The chain links TRBV6-6 to TRBJ1-3; 7 bases line up with TRBD1. V was pared by 6 bases and J by 0 bases, with 5 bases of the junction left unmatched. Germline lookup yields CDR1 MNHNY and CDR2 SVGAGI (reference sequence). This CDR3 region has 15 residues. CDR3 in DNA: TGTGCCAGCAGATGGGACAGAAGCTCTGGAAACACCATATATTTT. Protein: CASRWDRSSGNTIYF.

The chain uses TRBV20-1 and TRBJ2-3; 8 bases match TRBD2. Germline CDR1 reads DFQATT; CDR2 reads SNEGSKA (reference sequence). This CDR3 is 13 amino acids long. Losses at the gene ends were 6 bases for V and 3 bases for J; bases not matched to a gene: 5. CDR3 DNA: TGCAGTGCATACGGGGGGGGAACAGATACGCAGTATTTT. It encodes CSAYGGGTDTQYF.

This clonotype was seen a few times. The chain employs TRBV19 and TRBJ1-5; D call uncertain. Germline V gene sequence: CDR1 LNHDA, CDR2 SQIVND (reference sequence). Trimming removed 4 bases from V and 1 base from J, with 11 bases in between. The CDR3 is 15 residues long. The CDR3 nucleotides read TGTGCCAGTAGTACCCGGACGGACAGCAATCAGCCCCAGCATTTT. Amino acid sequence: CASSTRTDSNQPQHF.

J is TRBJ2-7 and V is TRBV19; D uncertain. The V end lost 3 bases, the J end lost 5 bases, and 14 bases lay between the germline ends. The CDR3 contains 14 residues. Germline V gene lookup returns CDR1 LNHDA and CDR2 SQIVND (reference sequence). The chain's CDR3 is CASSMALRGHEQYF. The CDR3 nucleotides are TGTGCCAGTAGTATGGCCCTCCGTGGGCACGAGCAGTACTTC.

V usage is TRBV7-2 and J usage is TRBJ1-6, with 7 positions matching TRBD1. There are 16 residues in the CDR3. Germline trimming cut 5 bases from V and 9 bases from J; bases unmatched to any gene: 13. Germline V CDR1 and CDR2: SGHTA, FQGNSA. The DNA of the CDR3 is TGTGCCAGCAGCCATGGCCTGGGGACAGTAGGTTCACCCCTCCACTTT. Translating gives CASSHGLGTVGSPLHF.

The rearrangement links TRBV5-4 to TRBJ2-5; 8 bases match TRBD1. The CDR3 is made up of 14 amino acids. Germline CDR1 SGHNT, CDR2 YYREEE (reference sequence). The J segment lost 8 bases and the V segment lost 0 bases, leaving 6 bases of the junction unmatched. The CDR3 spells CASSLAGQDFTQYF. CDR3 nucleotide sequence: TGTGCCAGCAGCTTGGCGGGACAGGATTTTACCCAGTACTTC.

This rearrangement joins TRBV20-1 to TRBJ2-1; 10 bases fit TRBD2. J lost 9 bases, V lost 7 bases, and 18 bases had no gene match. The CDR3 contains 16 residues. Germline CDR1 and CDR2: DFQATT and SNEGSKA (reference sequence). The CDR3 coding sequence is TGCAGTGTGGCTAGCGGGAGCGGGAGTATTGGCGGTGAGCAGTTCTTC. Translating it yields CSVASGSGSIGGEQFF.

In its sample, this clonotype was seen a few times. The J gene is TRBJ2-7, the V gene TRBV30; D is perhaps TRBD1 (5 bases). This CDR3 is built from 16 residues. Germline V gene data show CDR1 as GTSNPN and CDR2 as SVGIG (reference sequence). Trimming removed 2 bases at V and 3 bases at J, with 20 bases between. CDR3: CAWSPSEAGYYYEQYF. CDR3 coding DNA: TGTGCCTGGAGTCCCTCCGAGGCAGGGTACTACTACGAGCAGTACTTC. The full variable domain, its missing parts supplied by reference TRBV30 and TRBJ2-7, is SQTIHQWPATLVQPVGSPLSLECTVEGTSNPNLYWYRQAAGRGLQLLFYSVGIGQISSEVPQNLSASRPQDRQFILSSKKLLLSDSGFYLCAWSPSEAGYYYEQYFGPGTRLTVT.

J is TRBJ2-3 and V is TRBV10-3; no clear D. The CDR3 sequence is 15 residues long. Germline-derived CDR1 and CDR2 are ENHRY and SYGVKD. Between the trimmed V and J ends, which lost 3 bases and 2 bases, there was a span of 12 bases. The CDR3 nucleotides are TGTGCCATCAGTGACAAAGGGATCCACACAGATACGCAGTATTTT. Translating gives CAISDKGIHTDTQYF.

The chain uses TRBV28 and TRBJ2-1; D perhaps matches TRBD2 (5 bases). The V gene lost 4 bases and the J gene lost 7 bases, with 11 bases spanning the gap. This CDR3 is built from 13 residues. CDR1 and CDR2 (germline): MDHEN, SYDVKM. CDR3 bases: TGTGCCAGCAGTTCCCGGGGTGGGAATGAGCAGTTCTTC. Protein product: CASSSRGGNEQFF.

The CDR3 nucleotides read TGTGCCAGTAGTATCGCCGGGGTGAGCAATCAGCCCCAGCATTTT. This encodes CASSIAGVSNQPQHF. The V call is TRBV19, the J call TRBJ1-5; D unclear. The V gene's germline CDR1 is LNHDA and CDR2 SQIVND (reference sequence). V gave up 3 bases and J gave up 1 base, with 10 bases separating them. The CDR3 extends over 15 amino acids. The full variable domain, in which reference TRBV19 and TRBJ1-5 provide the parts outside the CDR3, is DGGITQSPKYLFRKEGQNVTLSCEQNLNHDAMYWYRQDPGQGLRLIYYSQIVNDFQKGDIAEGYSVSREKKESFPLTVTSAQKNPTAFYLCASSIAGVSNQPQHFGDGTRLSIL.

This clonotype was recorded a few times. This rearrangement joins TRBV6-2 or TRBV6-3 to TRBJ2-7; 8 nucleotides match TRBD1. The CDR3 has 14 amino acids. Germline V gives CDR1 MNHEY, CDR2 SVGEGT. With 6 bases clipped from V and 5 bases from J, the junction kept 9 bases outside the gene matches. The CDR3 is CASRATGAYHEQYF. As DNA, the CDR3 is TGTGCCAGCAGAGCGACAGGGGCGTACCACGAGCAGTACTTC.

This clonotype was counted only a few times. The V gene is TRBV6-5, the J gene TRBJ1-2; D unclear. Trimming left V 4 bases short and J 1 base short, with 7 bases between. The length of the CDR3 is 13 residues. Germline CDR1 reads MNHEY; CDR2 reads SVGAGI. This chain's CDR3 is CASSLNFNYGYTF. Here the CDR3 DNA reads TGTGCCAGCAGTTTGAACTTTAACTATGGCTACACCTTC.

The rearrangement joins TRBV29-1 to TRBJ1-2; a possible D gene is TRBD1 (5 bases). Looked up from germline, CDR1 is SQVTM and CDR2 is ANQGSEA. Between the trimmed V and J ends, which lost 7 bases and 0 bases, there was a span of 15 bases. This CDR3 is built from 14 residues. CDR3 sequence (DNA): TGCAGCGCCGGGGGACGGTTAGCTAACTATGGCTACACCTTC. Its translation is CSAGGRLANYGYTF.

This chain links TRBV19 with TRBJ1-2; 9 bases align to TRBD1. Germline CDR1 is LNHDA and CDR2 is SQIVND (reference sequence). Unmatched junction bases numbered 2, after V lost 2 bases and J lost 4 bases. The CDR3 covers 14 residues. As DNA, the CDR3 is TGTGCCAGTAGTATAAGACAGGGGGGCTATGGCTACACCTTC. This codes for CASSIRQGGYGYTF.

This clonotype was seen only a few times. V gene TRBV27 combines with J gene TRBJ2-7; the match to TRBD1 covers 10 bases. In germline, CDR1 is MNHEY, CDR2 SMNVEV (reference sequence). CDR3 size: 14 residues. V gave up 5 bases and J gave up 5 bases; unmatched junction bases: 6. The CDR3 protein is CASSPRQGADEQYF. The CDR3, as DNA: TGTGCCAGCAGTCCCAGACAGGGGGCCGACGAGCAGTACTTC.

V and J are TRBV7-2 and TRBJ1-4; a weak D match, TRBD1 (5 bases). The CDR3 loop spans 14 amino acids. V was cut by 5 bases and J by 8 bases, with 15 bases left in between. CDR1 and CDR2 (germline): SGHTA, FQGNSA. CDR3 in amino acids: CASSKRDGGEKLFF. The CDR3 nucleotides are TGTGCCAGCAGCAAAAGGGACGGAGGAGAAAAACTGTTTTTT.

The rearrangement uses TRBV28 and TRBJ1-5; 7 bases are shared with TRBD1. V shed 4 bases, J shed 4 bases, and the junction held 7 bases outside the gene matches. CDR1 is MDHEN, CDR2 SYDVKM, per germline. This CDR3 contains 15 residues. CDR3 sequence (DNA): TGTGCCAGCAGTTACAGACAGGGTCTGAATCAGCCCCAGCATTTT. It yields the protein CASSYRQGLNQPQHF.

The chain carries TRBV5-1 and TRBJ2-2; 10 bases line up with TRBD2. The CDR3 is 16 amino acids. The germline V gene has CDR1 SGHRS and CDR2 YFSETQ. V was clipped by 3 bases and J by 5 bases; unmatched bases: 7. CDR3 loop: CASSWTSGGVTGELFF. The CDR3 nucleotides are TGCGCCAGCAGCTGGACTAGCGGAGGGGTGACCGGGGAGCTGTTTTTT.

The genes are TRBV20-1 and TRBJ2-5; D perhaps matches TRBD1 (6 bases). The CDR3 runs to 12 residues. Germline CDR1 is DFQATT and CDR2 is SNEGSKA (reference sequence). Trimming took off 6 bases at V and 5 bases at J, with 13 bases between the two ends. CDR3 in amino acids: CSAGHLGETQYF. Written as DNA, the CDR3 is TGCAGTGCGGGACACTTGGGGGAGACCCAGTACTTC.

This chain's CDR3 is CAWSGDRSKLSSGNTIYF. DNA of the CDR3: TGTGCCTGGAGTGGGGACAGGAGCAAACTAAGCTCTGGAAACACCATATATTTT. This chain links TRBV30 with TRBJ1-3; 8 bases agree with TRBD1. With V trimmed by 1 base and J by 0 bases, 11 bases remained unmatched. Germline V gene sequence: CDR1 GTSNPN, CDR2 SVGIG (reference sequence). CDR3 length: 18 residues.

The chain carries TRBV19 and TRBJ1-1; 7 positions match TRBD1. V gave up 5 bases and J gave up 7 bases; unmatched junction bases: 4. This CDR3 region has 12 residues. The germline V gene encodes CDR1 LNHDA and CDR2 SQIVND (reference sequence). CDR3 residues: CASSGDSLEAFF. CDR3 in DNA: TGTGCCAGTAGTGGGGACAGCCTTGAAGCTTTCTTT.

The gene calls are TRBV6-2 or TRBV6-3 and TRBJ2-7; 11 nucleotides align to TRBD2. The CDR3 is 14 amino acids. V trimming: 6 bases; J trimming: 5 bases; junction bases outside the gene matches: 6. Germline V gene lookup returns CDR1 MNHEY and CDR2 SVGEGT. CDR3 nucleotide sequence: TGTGCCAGCAGAAGGACTAGCGGGCTTGACGAGCAGTACTTC. Translating gives CASRRTSGLDEQYF.

This clonotype is a singleton in its sample. This chain links TRBV20-1 with TRBJ2-5, with D perhaps matching TRBD1 (6 bases). The germline V gene encodes CDR1 DFQATT and CDR2 SNEGSKA (reference sequence). V lost 5 bases and J lost 0, with 7 bases in between. CDR3 length: 12 amino acids. The CDR3 DNA sequence: TGCAGTGCTCGGACAGACCAAGAGACCCAGTACTTC. It specifies CSARTDQETQYF.

The CDR3 here is CASSPSGGPREQFF. CDR3 DNA sequence: TGTGCCAGCAGCCCGTCGGGAGGGCCGCGGGAGCAGTTCTTC. The V gene is TRBV7-3, the J gene TRBJ2-1; 8 bases align to TRBD2. Germline-derived CDR1 and CDR2 are SGHTA and FQGTGA. J gave up 10 bases and V 5 bases, and 10 bases lay outside the gene matches. This CDR3 contains 14 residues.

This clonotype has just one count. V usage is TRBV4-3 and J usage is TRBJ2-7, with TRBD2 identical over 8 bases. The CDR3 loop spans 15 amino acids. Germline CDR1 reads LGHNA; CDR2 reads YSLEER. After removal of 4 bases from V and 1 base from J, the junction contained 6 bases not matched to a gene. The CDR3 region has the DNA TGCGCCAGCAGCCCCGGGGGGGACTTGTCCTACGAGCAGTACTTC. Protein sequence: CASSPGGDLSYEQYF.